The subject of this entry is one T cell receptor (beta chain). This receptor's antigen is unknown. No clone much larger than this one lies a single base away; base qualities are absent. These data belong to a study of blood T cell repertoires in COVID-19 (dated by TCRdb to 2020 to 2022). Concerning the study at large: Samples covering the acute and convalescent phases of COVID-19 were provided by collaborators in the United States, Italy and Spain. The prospective study material was composed of cDNA or gDNA derived from T cells, B-cell-depleted T cells, or PBMCs. The dataset comprised deeply sampled blood TCRbeta repertoires from subjects exposed to, actively infected with, or recovered from COVID-19. The repertoires were made available in a free public database intended to serve as a resource for research on the immune response to SARS-CoV-2. The samples were drawn from two sources: the first 160 participants of the ongoing ImmuneRACE study, and some 1,300 subjects contributed by 6 global collaborators. A de-identified subject ID, COVID-19 status, age in years and sex were almost always included in the sample metadata. Where available, HLA class I and class II types were taken from metadata supplied by the sample provider and were not determined by assay-based typing. Here is what the overall study found, with its caveats: How much clinical and demographic metadata was included differed by source and by participant, and the metadata was provided uncurated.

Whole blood was collected in K2EDTA tubes by collaborating institutions according to the institutions' own protocols. For TCRbeta analysis, collaborators shipped samples in one of three forms: frozen whole blood, isolated PBMCs, or DNA extracted from either of those sample types. The CDR3 covers 13 residues, taking in both the cysteine and the phenylalanine. Solely the CDR3 DNA is kept, with 39 bases framed from the first base. Per the germline V gene, SGHDN is the CDR1 and FVKESK is the CDR2. V gives up 3 bases and J gives up 9 bases, and the segment between their germline ends measures 9 bases. TCRbeta CDR3 regions were amplified from genomic DNA using the immunoSEQ Assay, a bias-controlled multiplex PCR. Processing in the source paper ran as follows. Nucleated cell counts per sample were estimated from amplification of reference gene primers within the assay. To quantify the absolute abundance of each unique TCRbeta CDR3 rearrangement, sequence reads were collapsed and filtered. For each sample, productive Simpson clonality was calculated by taking the square root of Simpson's diversity index across productive rearrangements. The table comes from immuneACCESS by way of TCRdb, which keeps in-frame sequences with V and J called. Part of the clones is missing from these tables; in studies checked, under half for an unresolved V gene and the rest for unknown reasons. V, J and clone size reflect that table, while D and trimming were determined from the DNA. The sample data list some 140,000 clones, and around 76% of these were observed just once. Over 10% of the sample belongs to the ten largest clones.

Specimen: peripheral blood. The chain is made from TRBV14 and TRBJ1-6, and possibly TRBD1, on 5 matching bases. This receptor was taken from a man aged 80 or over with acute or convalescent COVID-19. The DNA is as follows: TGTGCCAGCAGCCAGCTTCAGGGTTCACCCCTCCACTTT. Protein translation: CASSQLQGSPLHF.